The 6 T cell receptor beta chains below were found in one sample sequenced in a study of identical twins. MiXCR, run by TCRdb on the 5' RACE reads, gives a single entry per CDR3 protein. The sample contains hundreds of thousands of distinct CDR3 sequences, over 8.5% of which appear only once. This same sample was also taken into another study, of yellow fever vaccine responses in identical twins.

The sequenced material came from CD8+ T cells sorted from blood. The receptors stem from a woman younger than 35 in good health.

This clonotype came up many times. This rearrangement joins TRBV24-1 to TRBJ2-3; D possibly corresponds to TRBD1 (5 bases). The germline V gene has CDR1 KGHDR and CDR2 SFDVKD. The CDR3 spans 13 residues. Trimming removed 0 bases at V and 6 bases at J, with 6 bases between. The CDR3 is CATSDLPGDTQYF. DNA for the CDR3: TGTGCCACCAGTGATTTGCCAGGGGATACGCAGTATTTT.

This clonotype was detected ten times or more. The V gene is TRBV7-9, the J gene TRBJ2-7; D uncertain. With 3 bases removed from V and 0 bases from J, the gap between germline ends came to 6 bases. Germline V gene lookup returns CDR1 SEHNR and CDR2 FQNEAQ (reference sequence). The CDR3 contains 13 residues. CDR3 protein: CASSLSFSYEQYF. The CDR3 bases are TGTGCCAGCAGCTTGAGTTTCTCCTACGAGCAGTACTTC.

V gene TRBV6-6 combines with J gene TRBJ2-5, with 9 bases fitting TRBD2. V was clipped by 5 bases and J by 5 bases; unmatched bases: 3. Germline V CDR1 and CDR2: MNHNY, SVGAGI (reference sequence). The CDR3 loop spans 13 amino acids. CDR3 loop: CASSASGGETQYF. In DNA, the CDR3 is TGTGCCAGCAGTGCCAGCGGGGGGGAGACCCAGTACTTC.

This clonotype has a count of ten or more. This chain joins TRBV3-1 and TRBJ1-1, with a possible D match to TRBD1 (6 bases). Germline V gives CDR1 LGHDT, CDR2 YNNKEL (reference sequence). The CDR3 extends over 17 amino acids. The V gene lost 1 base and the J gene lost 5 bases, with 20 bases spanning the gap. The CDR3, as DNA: TGTGCCAGCAGCCAAGTGTTAACCGTACAGGGAGTTACTGAAGCTTTCTTT. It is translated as CASSQVLTVQGVTEAFF.

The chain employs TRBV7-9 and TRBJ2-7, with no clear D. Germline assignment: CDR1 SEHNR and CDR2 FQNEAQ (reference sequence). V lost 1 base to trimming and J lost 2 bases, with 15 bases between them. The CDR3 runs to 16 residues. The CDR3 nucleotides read TGTGCCAGCAGCTTAGTTGGGCCTGCAGTCACCTACGAGCAGTACTTC. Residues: CASSLVGPAVTYEQYF.

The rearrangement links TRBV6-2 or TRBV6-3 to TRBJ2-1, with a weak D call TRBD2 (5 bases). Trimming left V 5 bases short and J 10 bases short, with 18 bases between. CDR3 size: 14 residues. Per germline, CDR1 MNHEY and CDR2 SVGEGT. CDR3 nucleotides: TGTGCCAGCAGTAGCACCCACCGGACTTTCGAGCAGTTCTTC. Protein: CASSSTHRTFEQFF.